Below, one T cell receptor (beta chain) is given with its context. The antigen remains unidentified. The data were taken from a study of cytomegalovirus exposure and HLA in healthy donors. Study results and limitations: In a later analysis, parvovirus B19, influenza, CMV and Epstein-Barr virus appeared linked to several top co-occurrence clusters.

With V trimmed by 0 bases and J by 5 bases, 3 bases remained unmatched. This CDR3 has 14 residues. Germline V CDR1 and CDR2: MNHEY, SVGAGI. Both 60 Vbeta primers and 13 Jbeta primers went into the PCR. Using immunoSEQ multiplex PCR, the repertoire was profiled, and TCRdb retains in-frame clones only, with some absent. In the table there are about 130,000 clones, roughly three quarters of which are singletons. The clonotype originates from a man aged 40-49 years in good health and CMV-seronegative. V gene TRBV6-5 combines with J gene TRBJ2-5; the match to TRBD2 covers 7 bases. The sequencing sample was made of PBMCs. The CDR3 is CASSYSRGSETQYF. CDR3 sequence (DNA): TGTGCCAGCAGTTACTCTCGCGGGAGTGAGACCCAGTACTTC.